The 26 T cell receptor beta chains reported below all come from one sample, sequenced in a study of T-cell reconstitution after alpha-beta-depleted transplantation in children. As it was prepared, the TCRbeta library received unique molecular identifiers. Each CDR3 protein gets one entry after TCRdb re-called the PCR reads with MiXCR. The profile covers approximately 490,000 distinct CDR3 sequences, with under 15% appearing a single time and under 7% taken by the ten largest. Sequences were derived from PBMCs from the stem cell graft donor, sampled from the stem cell graft. The receptors derive from a human donor who donated a stem cell graft to a child with combined immunodeficiency.

This clonotype showed up just a few times. The V call is TRBV27, the J call TRBJ2-5; perhaps TRBD2 as D (6 bases). Trimming removed 6 bases at V and 5 bases at J, with 19 bases between. The CDR3 is made up of 15 amino acids. CDR1 and CDR2 from the germline V gene are MNHEY and SMNVEV (reference sequence). CDR3 bases: TGTGCCAGCAGGCACAGACTAGGTGGTCGCGAGACCCAGTACTTC. Its translation is CASRHRLGGRETQYF.

The chain is built from TRBV7-2 and TRBJ2-3; TRBD1 is a possible D gene (5 bases). This CDR3 has 15 amino acids. V was trimmed by 5 bases and J by 6 bases, leaving 18 bases between them. Germline-derived CDR1 and CDR2 are SGHTA and FQGNSA. This CDR3 is CASSPSPWGRDTQYF. As DNA, the CDR3 is TGTGCCAGCAGCCCTTCCCCGTGGGGCCGGGATACGCAGTATTTT.

This clonotype came up many times. The genes are TRBV4-3 and TRBJ2-3, with 10 bases lining up with TRBD2. This CDR3 spans 20 amino acids. CDR1 LGHNA and CDR2 YSLEER come from the germline V gene. V shed 0 bases and J 0 bases; nucleotides not matched to a gene: 12. The CDR3 loop is CASSQDGTSGTLGSTDTQYF. CDR3 nucleotide sequence: TGCGCCAGCAGCCAAGATGGAACTAGCGGGACCCTAGGGAGCACAGATACGCAGTATTTT.

V gene TRBV5-1 combines with J gene TRBJ1-1; TRBD1 aligns across 8 bases. J gave up 9 bases and V 4 bases, and 17 bases lay outside the gene matches. Germline CDR1 is SGHRS and CDR2 is YFSETQ. The CDR3 loop spans 16 amino acids. The CDR3 protein is CASSTVNRGSPTQAFF. In nucleotides, the CDR3 is TGCGCCAGCAGCACCGTGAACAGGGGGTCCCCCACCCAAGCTTTCTTT.

The V and J genes are TRBV6-2 or TRBV6-3 and TRBJ2-3, with D hard to call. The germline gives CDR1 MNHEY, CDR2 SVGEGT. V was cut by 6 bases and J by 4 bases, with 11 bases left in between. There are 13 residues in the CDR3. This CDR3 reads CASSGRSPDTQYF. The DNA for the CDR3 is TGTGCCAGCAGCGGGCGGAGCCCAGATACGCAGTATTTT.

This clonotype was observed a handful of times. The chain recombines TRBV12-3 or TRBV12-4 with TRBJ2-1; the D gene is possibly TRBD2 (6 bases). The CDR3 consists of 16 residues. V dropped 2 bases and J dropped 4 bases, with 15 bases sitting between them. As DNA, the CDR3 is TGTGCCAGCAGTTTAACTAGCCCAAGCCCTTACAATGAGCAGTTCTTC. This encodes CASSLTSPSPYNEQFF.

This clonotype was counted many times. V usage is TRBV18 and J usage is TRBJ2-7; 7 bases match TRBD1. The CDR3 totals 13 residues. Trimming took 6 bases from V and 3 from J; bases not matched to a gene: 5. Per germline, CDR1 KGHSH and CDR2 LQKENI. Here the CDR3 DNA reads TGTGCCAGCTCGACGACAGGGATCTACGAGCAGTACTTC. Translating it yields CASSTTGIYEQYF.

This clonotype occurred once. The chain has TRBV21-1 and TRBJ2-5; the table's D call, TRBD2, has no DNA check behind it. TRBV21-1 is a recognized pseudogene. The CDR3 totals 18 residues. CDR3 sequence: CASSKGFARDFRAETQYF. The CDR3 DNA sequence: TGTGCCAGCAGCAAAGGGTTCGCGCGGGACTTCCGCGCAGAGACCCAGTACTTC.

The rearrangement links TRBV24-1 to TRBJ2-1, with D perhaps TRBD1 or TRBD2 (6 bases each). The CDR3 length is 16 residues. The germline V gene encodes CDR1 KGHDR and CDR2 SFDVKD. CDR3 region: CAASDLEGGLNNEQFF. CDR3 sequence (DNA): TGTGCGGCCAGTGATTTGGAGGGGGGCCTCAACAATGAGCAGTTCTTC.

This clonotype came up a few times. The chain is built from TRBV7-9 and TRBJ2-2; unclear D gene. V gave up 5 bases and J gave up 6 bases, with 19 bases separating them. This CDR3 spans 16 amino acids. In germline, CDR1 is SEHNR, CDR2 FQNEAQ (reference sequence). The CDR3 DNA reads as TGTGCCAGCAGCACAAGAGCACGCGACCGCCCCGGGGAGCTGTTTTTT. This gives the protein CASSTRARDRPGELFF.

This clonotype came up a few times. The chain couples TRBV6-2 or TRBV6-3 to TRBJ2-1, with D uncertain. CDR1 and CDR2 (germline): MNHEY, SVGEGT. V lost 4 bases, J lost 10 bases, and 14 bases lay in between. This CDR3 contains 13 residues. CDR3 nucleotides: TGTGCCAGCAGTTCCGAGTTGGCCATAGAGCAGTTCTTC. Translation: CASSSELAIEQFF.

The chain has TRBV27 and TRBJ1-1, with D unclear. Trimming took 6 bases from V and 11 from J, leaving 19 bases between them. CDR3 length: 13 residues. Looked up from germline, CDR1 is MNHEY and CDR2 is SMNVEV (reference sequence). CDR3 in amino acids: CASSRQSLREAFF. In DNA form, the CDR3 reads TGTGCCAGCAGCCGCCAATCCCTCCGAGAGGCTTTCTTT.

This clonotype was recorded a few times. J is TRBJ2-2 and V is TRBV11-2; 11 bases match TRBD2. The trim removed 5 bases at V and 1 base at J, leaving 9 bases unmatched. Germline CDR1 and CDR2: SGHAT and FQNNGV. CDR3 size: 18 residues. For the CDR3, the DNA is TGTGCCAGCAGCAGAGAACCGGGACTAGCGGTGAACACCGGGGAGCTGTTTTTT. It encodes CASSREPGLAVNTGELFF. The complete variable domain, with remaining parts taken from reference TRBV11-2 and TRBJ2-2, reads EAGVAQSPRYKIIEKRQSVAFWCNPISGHATLYWYQQILGQGPKLLIQFQNNGVVDDSQLPKDRFSAERLKGVDSTLKIQPAKLEDSAVYLCASSREPGLAVNTGELFFGEGSRLTVL.

This clonotype has only a few counts. The chain carries TRBV5-1 and TRBJ2-7; D tentatively fits TRBD1 or TRBD2 (6 bases each). Germline V lookup: CDR1 SGHRS, CDR2 YFSETQ. Trimming took 4 bases from V and 2 from J, leaving 19 bases between them. The length of the CDR3 is 16 residues. CDR3 in amino acids: CASSAADGGHPYEQYF. The CDR3 bases are TGCGCCAGCAGCGCGGCCGACGGGGGACACCCCTACGAGCAGTACTTC.

This clonotype was found many times. This rearrangement joins TRBV24-1 to TRBJ2-1; no firm D call. Germline CDR1 and CDR2: KGHDR and SFDVKD. Trimming removed 5 bases at V and 3 bases at J, with 7 bases between. The CDR3 contains 13 residues. CDR3 sequence reads: CATSARIYNEQFF. The CDR3 DNA reads TGTGCCACCAGTGCTAGGATCTACAATGAGCAGTTCTTC.

The chain carries TRBV4-2 and TRBJ2-2; 9 positions agree with TRBD2. There are 14 residues in the CDR3. The V gene's germline CDR1 is LGHNA and CDR2 YNFKEQ. Losses at the gene ends were 4 bases for V and 3 bases for J; bases not matched to a gene: 0. The CDR3 is CASSRGGDTGELFF. The CDR3 DNA is TGTGCCAGCAGCCGCGGGGGGGACACCGGGGAGCTGTTTTTT.

The chain joins TRBV2 to TRBJ2-3; no clear D gene. Deletions cut 3 bases from V and 0 bases from J, with 10 bases between. This CDR3 has 15 amino acids. Per the germline V gene, CDR1 is SNHLY and CDR2 is FYNNEI. DNA of the CDR3: TGTGCCAGCAGTGATGGGTTGGCAAGCACAGATACGCAGTATTTT. Its protein is CASSDGLASTDTQYF.

The chain couples TRBV19 to TRBJ2-7; 8 nucleotides agree with TRBD1. J lost 1 base, V lost 5 bases, and 7 bases had no gene match. The germline V gene encodes CDR1 LNHDA and CDR2 SQIVND (reference sequence). This CDR3 contains 15 residues. The CDR3 is CASSSGTGASYEQYF. Written as DNA, the CDR3 is TGTGCCAGTAGTTCCGGGACAGGTGCGTCCTACGAGCAGTACTTC.

This clonotype was counted only a few times. The gene calls are TRBV24-1 and TRBJ2-1; 9 nucleotides match TRBD1. The CDR3 extends over 16 amino acids. Unmatched junction bases numbered 7, after V lost 1 base and J lost 7 bases. From germline, CDR1 is KGHDR and CDR2 SFDVKD. CDR3 region: CATSDLQGARRNEQFF. The CDR3 DNA follows: TGTGCCACCAGTGATTTACAGGGGGCGAGAAGGAATGAGCAGTTCTTC.

This clonotype was counted between two and nine times. The genes are TRBV19 and TRBJ1-4; no firm D call. Trimming removed 5 bases at V and 0 bases at J, with 16 bases between. Germline CDR1 LNHDA, CDR2 SQIVND (reference sequence). This CDR3 has 17 amino acids. In DNA, the CDR3 is TGTGCCAGTAGTTTATACATTGGAATTGCAACTAATGAAAAACTGTTTTTT. Translation gives CASSLYIGIATNEKLFF. The full variable domain, in which reference TRBV19 and TRBJ1-4 provide the parts outside the CDR3, is DGGITQSPKYLFRKEGQNVTLSCEQNLNHDAMYWYRQDPGQGLRLIYYSQIVNDFQKGDIAEGYSVSREKKESFPLTVTSAQKNPTAFYLCASSLYIGIATNEKLFFGSGTQLSVL.

There are many counts of this clonotype. The chain has TRBV6-5 and TRBJ2-5; either TRBD1 or TRBD2 may fit D (6 bases each). Germline V gene sequence: CDR1 MNHEY, CDR2 SVGAGI. Trimming shortened V by 4 bases and J by 5 bases, and 14 bases separated the two germline ends. This CDR3 region has 14 residues. The CDR3 reads CASSFGGIGETQYF. The CDR3 nucleotides are TGTGCCAGCAGTTTCGGGGGCATCGGGGAGACCCAGTACTTC.

The chain combines TRBV29-1 with TRBJ2-5, with 8 bases matching TRBD1. The ends lost 7 bases at V and 2 bases at J; junction bases unmatched: 6. The CDR3 has 13 amino acids. Germline lookup yields CDR1 SQVTM and CDR2 ANQGSEA. The CDR3 loop reads CSARRDRQETQYF. DNA for the CDR3: TGCAGCGCCCGCCGGGACAGGCAAGAGACCCAGTACTTC. Complete variable domain (other parts from reference TRBV29-1 and TRBJ2-5): SAVISQKPSRDICQRGTSLTIQCQVDSQVTMMFWYRQQPGQSLTLIATANQGSEATYESGFVIDKFPISRPNLTFSTLTVSNMSPEDSSIYLCSARRDRQETQYFGPGTRLLVL.

V and J are TRBV6-1 and TRBJ2-7; 7 bases align to TRBD1. The CDR3 has 14 amino acids. Trimming at V came to 5 bases and at J to 3 bases, leaving 7 bases not matched to a gene. Germline V CDR1 and CDR2: MNHNS, SASEGT. The CDR3 reads CASSKDRAFYEQYF. CDR3 nucleotides: TGTGCCAGCAGTAAAGACAGGGCGTTCTACGAGCAGTACTTC.

The J gene is TRBJ1-5, the V gene TRBV20-1; unclear D gene. The V gene lost 6 bases and the J gene lost 3 bases, with 9 bases spanning the gap. CDR1 is DFQATT, CDR2 SNEGSKA, per germline (reference sequence). The CDR3 has 12 residues. For the CDR3, the DNA is TGCAGTGCGGAAGTGGACAATCAGCCCCAGCATTTT. Translation gives CSAEVDNQPQHF.

This chain links TRBV20-1 with TRBJ2-7; 9 bases map to TRBD2. Germline CDR1 DFQATT, CDR2 SNEGSKA (reference sequence). After removal of 6 bases from V and 0 bases from J, the junction contained 6 bases not matched to a gene. This CDR3 spans 14 amino acids. The CDR3 DNA reads as TGCAGTGCCTCTAGCGGGATTAGCTCCTACGAGCAGTACTTC. Protein: CSASSGISSYEQYF.

In this sample, this clonotype turned up a few times. The chain joins TRBV7-9 to TRBJ2-7; D is unresolved. The CDR3 spans 15 residues. Trimming stripped 1 base from V and 1 base from J, with 11 bases between. Germline values: CDR1 SEHNR, CDR2 FQNEAQ (reference sequence). The CDR3 region is CASSLGDWISYEQYF. The CDR3 DNA sequence: TGTGCCAGCAGCTTAGGCGACTGGATTTCCTACGAGCAGTACTTC.